Detailed here is one T cell receptor (beta chain). Its specificity is not known. The treatment denotes: around 19 received Ad26.COV2.S at low or high dose, single or two shots; 5 received placebo; per-sample allocation not given. Sampling was performed 63 days after the first vaccine or placebo injection. Recruitment in Boston yielded a donor of adult age, 18-55 years. This sample was taken from a study of Ad26.COV2.S vaccination and SARS-CoV-2 variants. Some clones are missing from TCRdb's copy, which holds only in-frame ones; the method was immunoSEQ multiplex PCR. The sample records 300,000 to 500,000 clones, 88% being singletons. Findings of the study overall: In vaccinated individuals, spike-specific CD8+ and CD4+ T cell responses reportedly displayed substantial breadth.

The V and J ends lost 7 bases and 4 bases respectively, with 16 bases between them. Germline lookup yields CDR1 SQVTM and CDR2 ANQGSEA. The length of the CDR3 is 13 residues. The source material was peripheral blood, sampled in a trial of Ad26.COV2.S vaccine versus placebo. The TCR originated in a person aged 18-60 years who received the Ad26.COV2.S COVID-19 vaccine or a placebo. The rearrangement links TRBV29-1 to TRBJ1-1; TRBD1 might be the D (5 bases). The CDR3 loop reads CSARGWGSTEAFF. The CDR3 region has the DNA TGCAGCGCCCGAGGGTGGGGGAGCACTGAAGCTTTCTTT.